This is a list of T cell receptor beta chains from one sample in a study of T cell changes during pregnancy in multiple sclerosis. The method was immunoSEQ multiplex PCR; TCRdb's version includes in-frame clones alone and lacks a portion of them. In the table there are approximately 61,000 clones, around 90% of which are singletons. The sequenced sample was peripheral blood, obtained in the first trimester of pregnancy. These receptors were obtained from a female donor with multiple sclerosis, enrolled in a pregnancy study. The CDR3 runs from the conserved cysteine through the conserved F or W. A D gene is named only where the DNA matches it firmly. For some rows the clone size is stated as once, few or many, or as a class when expanded; others skip it.

J: TRBJ1-2
V: TRBV28
size: -
length: 15
D: TRBD1
CDR3: CASRVPGQGKGGYTF
DNA: TGTGCCAGCAGGGTACCGGGACAGGGGAAGGGTGGCTACACCTTC

J: TRBJ2-7
V: TRBV30
size: -
length: 11
D: -
CDR3: CAWSAGTEQYF
DNA: TGTGCCTGGAGTGCCGGGACAGAGCAGTACTTC

J: TRBJ2-3
V: TRBV14
size: -
length: 16
D: -
CDR3: CASSRGGSEGTDTQYF
DNA: TGTGCCAGCAGCCGAGGGGGAAGTGAGGGCACAGATACGCAGTATTTT

J: TRBJ1-1
V: TRBV5-1
size: -
length: 12
D: -
CDR3: CASSFGRGEAFF
DNA: TGCGCCAGCAGCTTTGGAAGGGGTGAAGCTTTCTTT

J: TRBJ2-1
V: TRBV5-4
size: -
length: 17
D: TRBD2
CDR3: CASSLAGSGRAFNEQFF
DNA: TGTGCCAGCAGCTTGGCGGGGAGCGGGAGGGCATTCAATGAGCAGTTCTTC

J: TRBJ2-7
V: TRBV5-1
size: -
length: 14
D: TRBD2
CDR3: CASSLGLADYEQYF
DNA: TGCGCCAGCAGCTTGGGACTAGCGGACTACGAGCAGTACTTC

J: TRBJ2-7
V: TRBV7-8
size: -
length: 13
D: -
CDR3: CASSRQLAYEQYF
DNA: TGTGCCAGCAGTCGACAGCTAGCCTACGAGCAGTACTTC

J: TRBJ2-3
V: TRBV5-1
size: -
length: 18
D: TRBD2
CDR3: CASSLRGGSSGSTDTQYF
DNA: TGCGCCAGCAGCTTGAGGGGGGGTTCTAGCGGGAGCACAGATACGCAGTATTTT

J: TRBJ1-2
V: TRBV2
size: -
length: 13
D: TRBD1
CDR3: CASTTTGNYGYTF
DNA: TGTGCCAGCACTACGACAGGGAACTATGGCTACACCTTC

J: TRBJ2-7
V: TRBV5-6
size: -
length: 13
D: TRBD2
CDR3: CASSRAGVNEQYF
DNA: TGTGCCAGCAGCCGAGCGGGAGTGAATGAGCAGTACTTC

J: TRBJ1-2
V: TRBV5-1
size: -
length: 15
D: TRBD1
CDR3: CASSPDRGNIYGYTF
DNA: TGCGCCAGCAGCCCGGACAGGGGAAACATCTATGGCTACACCTTC

J: TRBJ2-4
V: TRBV30
size: -
length: 13
D: TRBD1
CDR3: CAWDGTGIDIQYF
DNA: TGTGCCTGGGATGGGACAGGGATAGACATTCAGTACTTC

J: TRBJ1-4
V: TRBV18
size: few
length: 13
D: -
CDR3: CASSPPENEKLFF
DNA: TGTGCCAGCTCACCGCCTGAGAATGAAAAACTGTTTTTT

J: TRBJ2-1
V: TRBV6-5
size: -
length: 16
D: -
CDR3: CASSYRSGGTYNEQFF
DNA: TGTGCCAGCAGTTACCGCTCCGGGGGTACCTACAATGAGCAGTTCTTC

J: TRBJ1-4
V: TRBV5-1
size: -
length: 14
D: TRBD1
CDR3: CASRQGEINEKLFF
DNA: TGCGCCAGCCGGCAGGGGGAAATAAATGAAAAACTGTTTTTT

J: TRBJ1-1
V: TRBV7-9
size: -
length: 14
D: TRBD1
CDR3: CASSLTDRREVAFF
DNA: TGTGCCAGCAGCTTAACGGACAGGAGGGAAGTTGCTTTCTTT